This TCR beta chain comes out of a study of cytomegalovirus exposure and HLA in healthy donors. Overall study context: Samples from HLA-typed donors yielded 85 million to 95 million unique TCRs in an early data release.

PCR employed 60 Vbeta and 13 Jbeta primers. In the original processing: Around 12 million of roughly 81 million unique TCR beta chains were shared, per a later count. Assay used: immunoSEQ multiplex PCR; TCRdb lists only in-frame clones, some missing. V, J and clone size are those of that table, while D and trimming were read from the DNA. The sample lists some 98,000 clones, more than 75% occurring once. Study conclusions and caveats: Segments of the TCR beta V type were, in most cases, productive about 90% or about 30% of the time in an earlier analysis. CMV antigen specificity was confirmed in vitro for a few CMV-associated chains.

This clone was observed a handful of times. Its antigen is unidentified. Trimming pared 2 bases from V and 0 bases from J, leaving 5 bases between. CDR3 size: 13 residues. Germline-derived CDR1 and CDR2 are SGHRS and YFSETQ. Sequences were obtained from PBMCs. J is TRBJ1-1 and V is TRBV5-1; no clear D. This sequence originates from a human donor in good health. In DNA, the CDR3 is TGCGCCAGCAGCTTTACAGTGAACACTGAAGCTTTCTTT. This codes for CASSFTVNTEAFF.